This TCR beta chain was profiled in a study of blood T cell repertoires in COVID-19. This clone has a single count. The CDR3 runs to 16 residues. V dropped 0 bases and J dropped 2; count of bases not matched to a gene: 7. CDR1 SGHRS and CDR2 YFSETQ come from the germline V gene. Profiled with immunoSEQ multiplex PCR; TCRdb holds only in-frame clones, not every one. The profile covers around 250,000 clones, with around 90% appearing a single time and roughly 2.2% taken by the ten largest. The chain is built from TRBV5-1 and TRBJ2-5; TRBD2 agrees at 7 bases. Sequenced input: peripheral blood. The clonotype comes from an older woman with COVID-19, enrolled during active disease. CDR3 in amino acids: CASSLGGGTTQETQYF. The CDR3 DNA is TGCGCCAGCAGCTTGGGGGGCGGGACTACTCAAGAGACCCAGTACTTC. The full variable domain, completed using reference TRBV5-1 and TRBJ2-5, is KAGVTQTPRYLIKTRGQQVTLSCSPISGHRSVSWYQQTPGQGLQFLFEYFSETQRNKGNFPGRFSGRQFSNSRSEMNVSTLELGDSALYLCASSLGGGTTQETQYFGPGTRLLVL.